These T cell receptor beta chains were read from a single sample in a study of patients and donors after allogeneic stem cell transplantation. Using its own MiXCR run on the RT-PCR reads, TCRdb lists one record per CDR3 protein. This sample has around 70,000 distinct CDR3 sequences; less than 30% occur once, and the top ten carry 26%. The sequenced material came from blood, either unsorted or a sorted T cell fraction (not recorded which). These receptors were collected from a human donor who was either an allogeneic HSCT recipient or a stem cell or donor lymphocyte infusion donor (not recorded which). It is not recorded whose cells these are; they may come from a transplant donor. CDR3s include the opening cysteine and the closing phenylalanine or tryptophan. Fields, in order: CDR3 length, D gene, V gene, CDR3 protein. The D gene is left open where the match is weak.

12	NA	TRBV5-1	CASSLRGGEQFF
11	NA	TRBV7-2	CAIKQGNTIYF
15	TRBD1	TRBV29-1	CSVEDPGTVDYGYTF
13	NA	TRBV5-1	CASRGRRTYEQYF
13	NA	TRBV5-1	CASSLSVTGELFF
15	NA	TRBV10-3	CAISEIRAEQETQYF
14	TRBD1	TRBV29-1	CSVDPRDRGVSYTF
13	NA	TRBV20-1	CSASSGYAYEQYF
13	NA	TRBV18	CASSPTQGETQHF
14	NA	TRBV5-1	CASSLIDSQETQYF
15	NA	TRBV7-9	CASSLEGQFNEKLFF
15	TRBD1	TRBV6-4	CASSDSPGGPEGQFF
11	NA	TRBV2	CASTQAGGGYF
12	NA	TRBV19	CASSIVANEQFF
15	NA	TRBV18	CASSPTEGGNTEAFF
15	NA	TRBV5-1	CASSPSGGDTDTQYF
13	TRBD2	TRBV29-1	CSVPGLASYEQYF
12	NA	TRBV7-6	CASSLTHNEQFF
16	TRBD1	TRBV4-1	CASSRPSTGGHYGYTF
13	NA	TRBV30	CACARGAGETQYF
14	NA	TRBV5-1	CASSGIPGLYEQYF
12	NA	TRBV2	CASSRKRDEQFF
14	NA	TRBV7-8	CASSFRLTRDTQYF
17	NA	TRBV5-1	CASSFGAGSGGTDTQYF
14	TRBD1	TRBV19	CASSQRQGNTEAFF
13	NA	TRBV14	CASSHNLPFEQFF
14	NA	TRBV6-5	CASSYGGDTGELFF
14	NA	TRBV12-3/TRBV12-4	CASSSLPTYTEAFF
17	NA	TRBV20-1	CSARESGERHPNYGYTF
14	NA	TRBV4-2	CASSQAQGRSEQFF